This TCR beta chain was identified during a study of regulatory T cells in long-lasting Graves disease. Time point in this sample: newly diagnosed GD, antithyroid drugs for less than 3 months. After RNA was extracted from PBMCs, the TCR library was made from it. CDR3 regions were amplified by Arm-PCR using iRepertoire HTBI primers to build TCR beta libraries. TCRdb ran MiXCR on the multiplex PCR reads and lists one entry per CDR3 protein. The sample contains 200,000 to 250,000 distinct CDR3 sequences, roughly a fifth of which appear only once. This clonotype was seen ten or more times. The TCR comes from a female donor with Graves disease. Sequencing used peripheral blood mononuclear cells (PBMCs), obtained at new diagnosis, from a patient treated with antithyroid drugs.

As DNA, the CDR3 is TGTGCCAGCAGCCAAAGGCTGAGGACCGAGCAGTTCTTC. Encoded protein: CASSQRLRTEQFF. This chain links TRBV3-1 with TRBJ2-1; D not certain. Germline values: CDR1 LGHDT, CDR2 YNNKEL (reference sequence). The CDR3 length is 13 residues. Trimming removed 2 bases at V and 10 bases at J, with 12 bases between.